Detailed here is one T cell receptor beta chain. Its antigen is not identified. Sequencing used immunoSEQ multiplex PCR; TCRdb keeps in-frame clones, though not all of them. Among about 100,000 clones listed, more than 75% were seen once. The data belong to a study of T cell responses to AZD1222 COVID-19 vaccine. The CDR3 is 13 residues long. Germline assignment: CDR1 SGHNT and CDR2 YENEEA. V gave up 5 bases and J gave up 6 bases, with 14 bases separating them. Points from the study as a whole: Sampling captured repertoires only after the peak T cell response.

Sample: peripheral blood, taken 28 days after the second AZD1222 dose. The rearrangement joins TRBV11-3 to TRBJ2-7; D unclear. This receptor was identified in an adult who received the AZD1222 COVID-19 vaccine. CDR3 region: CASSPSWEGEQYF. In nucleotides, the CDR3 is TGTGCCAGCAGCCCGTCCTGGGAAGGCGAGCAGTACTTC.